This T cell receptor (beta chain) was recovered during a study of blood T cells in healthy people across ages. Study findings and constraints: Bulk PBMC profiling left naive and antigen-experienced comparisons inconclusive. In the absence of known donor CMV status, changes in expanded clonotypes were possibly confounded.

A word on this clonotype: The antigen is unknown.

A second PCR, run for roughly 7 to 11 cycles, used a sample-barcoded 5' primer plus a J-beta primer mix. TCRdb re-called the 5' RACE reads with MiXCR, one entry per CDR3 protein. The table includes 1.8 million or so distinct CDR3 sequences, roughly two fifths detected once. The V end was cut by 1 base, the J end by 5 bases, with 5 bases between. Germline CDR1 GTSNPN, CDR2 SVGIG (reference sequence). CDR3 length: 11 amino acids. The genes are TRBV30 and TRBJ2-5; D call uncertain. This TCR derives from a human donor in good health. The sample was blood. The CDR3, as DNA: TGTGCCTGGAGTGGTTGGGAGACCCAGTACTTC. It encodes CAWSGWETQYF. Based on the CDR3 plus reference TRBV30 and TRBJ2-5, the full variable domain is SQTIHQWPATLVQPVGSPLSLECTVEGTSNPNLYWYRQAAGRGLQLLFYSVGIGQISSEVPQNLSASRPQDRQFILSSKKLLLSDSGFYLCAWSGWETQYFGPGTRLLVL.